This TCR beta chain derives from a study of cytomegalovirus exposure and HLA in healthy donors. Study results and caveats: Among donors in an Asian-associated ancestry cluster, a later analysis reportedly found fewer N-insertions than the roughly 670-donor mean. The authors reported that TCR beta sequences could predict HLA-A and HLA-B alleles. These predictions were accurate for most subjects in the first cohort. Per published reports, the classifier diagnosed cytomegalovirus status with high specificity and sensitivity.

With regard to this clone: Its specificity is not known.

CDR1 is LNHDA and CDR2 is SQIVND in the germline V gene (reference sequence). The length of the CDR3 is 14 residues. V lost 6 bases, J lost 1 base, and 12 bases lay in between. PCR used 60 Vbeta primers and 13 Jbeta primers. Sequencing used immunoSEQ multiplex PCR; TCRdb keeps in-frame clones, though not all of them. Among 150,000 to 180,000 clones, around 80% were seen once, and the ten largest hold roughly 5.9%. The sample consisted of PBMCs. The receptor was isolated from a woman between 40 and 50 years old in good health and CMV-seropositive. J is TRBJ1-1 and V is TRBV19, with a weak D call TRBD1 (5 bases). This CDR3 is CASSGGVRNTEAFF. The DNA of the CDR3 is TGTGCCAGTAGCGGGGGGGTCAGGAACACTGAAGCTTTCTTT.